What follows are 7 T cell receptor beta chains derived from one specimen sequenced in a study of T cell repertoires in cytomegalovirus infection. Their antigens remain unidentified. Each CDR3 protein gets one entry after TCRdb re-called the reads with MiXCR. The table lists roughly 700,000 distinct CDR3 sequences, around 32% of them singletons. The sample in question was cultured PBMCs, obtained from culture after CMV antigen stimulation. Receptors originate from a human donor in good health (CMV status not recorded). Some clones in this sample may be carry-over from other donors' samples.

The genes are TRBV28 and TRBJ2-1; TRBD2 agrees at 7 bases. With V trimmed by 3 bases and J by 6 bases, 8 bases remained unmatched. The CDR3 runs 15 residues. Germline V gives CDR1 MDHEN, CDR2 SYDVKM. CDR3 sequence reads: CASSLGGVKINEQFF. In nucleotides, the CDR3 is TGTGCCAGCAGTTTGGGAGGGGTAAAGATCAATGAGCAGTTCTTC.

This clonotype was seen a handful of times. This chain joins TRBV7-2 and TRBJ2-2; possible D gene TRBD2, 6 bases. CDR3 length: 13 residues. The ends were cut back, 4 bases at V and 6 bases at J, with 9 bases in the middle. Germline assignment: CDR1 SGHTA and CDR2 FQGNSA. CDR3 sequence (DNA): TGTGCCAGCAGCTCCGCTAGCGCCGGGGAGCTGTTTTTT. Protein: CASSSASAGELFF.

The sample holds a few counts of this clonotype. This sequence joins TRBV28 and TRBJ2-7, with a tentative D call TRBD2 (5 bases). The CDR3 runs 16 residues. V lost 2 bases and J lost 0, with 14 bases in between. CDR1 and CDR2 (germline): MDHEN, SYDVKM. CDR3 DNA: TGTGCCAGCAGTTTACGGGGTGGACTCCCCTCCTACGAGCAGTACTTC. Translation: CASSLRGGLPSYEQYF.

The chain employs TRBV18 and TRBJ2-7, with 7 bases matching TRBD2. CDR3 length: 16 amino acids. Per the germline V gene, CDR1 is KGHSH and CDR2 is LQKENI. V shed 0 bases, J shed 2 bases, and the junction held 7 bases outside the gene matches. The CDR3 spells CASSPPGGRAPYEQYF. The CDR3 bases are TGTGCCAGCTCACCACCGGGAGGGAGGGCCCCCTACGAGCAGTACTTC.

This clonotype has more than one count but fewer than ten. CDR3 nucleotide sequence: TGCAGTGCTAGAGGGGCGGTAAATTCACCCCTCCACTTT. This gives the protein CSARGAVNSPLHF. The chain carries TRBV20-1 and TRBJ1-6; D is unresolved. Trimming left V 1 base short and J 7 bases short, with 8 bases between. Germline V gene data show CDR1 as DFQATT and CDR2 as SNEGSKA (reference sequence). CDR3 size: 13 residues.

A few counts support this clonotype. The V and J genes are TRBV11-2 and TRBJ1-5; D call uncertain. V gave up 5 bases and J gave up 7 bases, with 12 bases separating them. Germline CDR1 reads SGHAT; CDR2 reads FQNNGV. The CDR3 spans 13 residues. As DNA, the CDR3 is TGTGCCAGCAGCACGACGACTCGGCAGCCCCAGCATTTT. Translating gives CASSTTTRQPQHF.

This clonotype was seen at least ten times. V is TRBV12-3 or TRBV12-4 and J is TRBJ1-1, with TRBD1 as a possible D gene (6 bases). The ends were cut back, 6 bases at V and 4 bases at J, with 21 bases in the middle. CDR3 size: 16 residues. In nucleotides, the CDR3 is TGTGCCAGCAGCCTCGGGACCCGGGGAGGGGGCACTGAAGCTTTCTTT. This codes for CASSLGTRGGGTEAFF.